These 23 T cell receptor beta chains originate from one sample sequenced in a study of blood T cell repertoires in COVID-19. Produced via immunoSEQ multiplex PCR; TCRdb's table is partial and in-frame only. The table includes under 80,000 clones, roughly 78% detected once. The sequencing input was peripheral blood. The receptor source for this set is a human donor in a cohort sampled during active COVID-19.

The chain carries TRBV2 and TRBJ2-2; 8 bases align to TRBD2. The germline CDR1 and CDR2 sequences are SNHLY and FYNNEI. The CDR3 spans 16 residues. V shed 6 bases and J 7 bases; nucleotides not matched to a gene: 13. The CDR3 DNA follows: TGTGCCAGCAGACGAAGGGAGGGACTAGTCGGCGGGGAGCTGTTTTTT. This gives the protein CASRRREGLVGGELFF.

This chain joins TRBV3-1 (or the pseudogene TRBV3-2) and TRBJ2-7; 8 nucleotides match TRBD1. Germline loops: CDR1 LGHDT, CDR2 YNNKEL (reference sequence). J gave up 6 bases and V 4 bases, and 11 bases lay outside the gene matches. The CDR3 has 15 amino acids. In nucleotides, the CDR3 is TGTGCCAGCAGCCGGCAGGGGGCGCGGGACTCCGAGCAGTACTTC. Protein: CASSRQGARDSEQYF.

The chain recombines TRBV20-1 with TRBJ2-1; 11 nucleotides match TRBD2. Germline CDR1 DFQATT, CDR2 SNEGSKA (reference sequence). CDR3 length: 17 amino acids. The trim removed 3 bases at V and 7 bases at J, leaving 14 bases unmatched. The CDR3 DNA is TGCAGTGCTAGTGGTCTAGCGGGAGGCATAGTTGGGAATGAGCAGTTCTTC. Its protein product is CSASGLAGGIVGNEQFF.

This chain links TRBV6-5 with TRBJ2-3; 10 bases agree with TRBD2. Germline CDR1 MNHEY, CDR2 SVGAGI. V dropped 0 bases and J dropped 7; count of bases not matched to a gene: 7. This CDR3 region has 16 residues. In DNA, the CDR3 is TGTGCCAGCAGTTACTCTCCTAGCGGGAGAGGGAATACGCAGTATTTT. Its translation is CASSYSPSGRGNTQYF.

This clone was detected only a few times. The genes are TRBV5-5 and TRBJ2-5; D gene ambiguous. The CDR3 consists of 13 residues. Germline V gene lookup returns CDR1 SGHKS and CDR2 YYEKEE (reference sequence). The V end was cut by 0 bases, the J end by 1 base, with 4 bases between. In nucleotides, the CDR3 is TGTGCCAGCAGCTTGGCTAGCCAAGAGACCCAGTACTTC. This encodes CASSLASQETQYF. Filled out from reference TRBV5-5 and TRBJ2-5, the complete variable domain reads DAGVTQSPTHLIKTRGQQVTLRCSPISGHKSVSWYQQVLGQGPQFIFQYYEKEERGRGNFPDRFSARQFPNYSSELNVNALLLGDSALYLCASSLASQETQYFGPGTRLLVL.

The chain links TRBV11-2 to TRBJ2-7; a possible D gene is TRBD2 (5 bases). Trimming took off 5 bases at V and 5 bases at J, with 13 bases between the two ends. Per germline, CDR1 SGHAT and CDR2 FQNNGV. The CDR3 length is 13 residues. CDR3 bases: TGTGCCAGCAGCCCACAGTCGGGGAACGAGCAGTACTTC. It is translated as CASSPQSGNEQYF.

The gene calls are TRBV29-1 and TRBJ1-1, with D possibly TRBD1 on 5 matching bases. CDR3 length equals 13 residues. Germline CDR1 and CDR2: SQVTM and ANQGSEA. Between the trimmed V and J ends, which lost 7 bases and 1 base, there was a span of 13 bases. CDR3 protein: CSARPDTNTEAFF. CDR3 nucleotide sequence: TGCAGCGCCCGCCCGGACACGAACACTGAAGCTTTCTTT.

V is TRBV4-2 and J is TRBJ2-7; D is possibly TRBD2 (5 bases). Trimming took 1 base from V and 6 from J, leaving 13 bases between them. This CDR3 has 14 amino acids. CDR1 LGHNA and CDR2 YNFKEQ come from the germline V gene. In nucleotides, the CDR3 is TGTGCCAGCAGCCAAGGCCGGCAGAGCGGCGAGCAGTACTTC. Residues: CASSQGRQSGEQYF.

The chain couples TRBV9 to TRBJ2-7; TRBD2 agrees at 7 bases. Germline CDR1 is SGDLS and CDR2 is YYNGEE. The CDR3 contains 15 residues. V was clipped by 0 bases and J by 4 bases; unmatched bases: 7. The CDR3: CASSVGSGALYEQYF. CDR3 DNA: TGTGCCAGCAGCGTAGGCAGCGGGGCTTTGTACGAGCAGTACTTC.

V is TRBV15 and J is TRBJ2-5, with 13 bases matching TRBD2. Germline V gene data show CDR1 as LNHNV and CDR2 as YYDKDF (reference sequence). The V segment lost 5 bases and the J segment 3 bases; nucleotides outside the gene matches: 3. The CDR3 covers 15 residues. The CDR3 sequence: CATSLGTSGKETQYF. Written as DNA, the CDR3 is TGTGCCACCAGCCTTGGGACTAGCGGGAAAGAGACCCAGTACTTC.

The genes are TRBV5-1 and TRBJ2-1; 9 nucleotides agree with TRBD2. In germline, CDR1 is SGHRS, CDR2 YFSETQ. V shed 0 bases, J shed 4 bases, and the junction held 2 bases outside the gene matches. The CDR3 is made up of 15 amino acids. CDR3 sequence: CASSLELAGYNEQFF. In nucleotides, the CDR3 is TGCGCCAGCAGCTTGGAGCTAGCGGGGTACAATGAGCAGTTCTTC.

This clone was seen more than once but under ten times. This chain uses TRBV28 with TRBJ1-2; TRBD1 matches 7 bases. Germline trimming cut 6 bases from V and 1 base from J; bases unmatched to any gene: 8. The CDR3 sequence is 15 residues long. Germline V gene lookup returns CDR1 MDHEN and CDR2 SYDVKM. The CDR3 coding sequence is TGTGCCAGCAGGGATGACAGGGCCGGTAACTATGGCTACACCTTC. As protein: CASRDDRAGNYGYTF.

The rearrangement uses TRBV28 and TRBJ2-1, with 10 bases aligning to TRBD2. This CDR3 contains 15 residues. Germline CDR1 and CDR2: MDHEN and SYDVKM. The junction had 8 bases not matched to a gene; V was cut back by 5 bases and J by 7 bases. The chain's CDR3 is CASSILAGVSNEQFF. CDR3 coding DNA: TGTGCCAGCAGTATTCTAGCGGGAGTATCAAATGAGCAGTTCTTC.

This chain links TRBV7-8 with TRBJ1-1; 7 bases are shared with TRBD1. CDR1 is SGHVS and CDR2 is FQNEAQ in the germline V gene. V trimming: 10 bases; J trimming: 5 bases; junction bases outside the gene matches: 4. The length of the CDR3 is 11 residues. CDR3 protein: CATGGRTEAFF. Here the CDR3 DNA reads TGTGCCACAGGGGGTAGGACTGAAGCTTTCTTT.

The chain recombines TRBV6-5 with TRBJ2-7; TRBD2 aligns across 14 bases. There are 15 residues in the CDR3. J gave up 2 bases and V 6 bases, and 3 bases lay outside the gene matches. Germline lookup yields CDR1 MNHEY and CDR2 SVGAGI. CDR3 region: CASSRLAGGPYEQYF. Here the CDR3 DNA reads TGTGCCAGCAGCAGACTAGCGGGAGGGCCCTACGAGCAGTACTTC.

The CDR3 reads CASSLGGGSQPQHF. The DNA of the CDR3 is TGTGCCAGCAGTTTAGGGGGAGGGAGTCAGCCCCAGCATTTT. The chain couples TRBV27 to TRBJ1-5; perhaps TRBD1 as D (5 bases). There are 14 residues in the CDR3. Germline V gene lookup returns CDR1 MNHEY and CDR2 SMNVEV (reference sequence). V lost 2 bases and J 6 bases, leaving 11 bases between the germline ends.

This clone was found a few times. V gene TRBV5-5 combines with J gene TRBJ1-2; unclear D gene. The CDR3 totals 14 residues. Germline V CDR1 and CDR2: SGHKS, YYEKEE (reference sequence). The V gene lost 3 bases and the J gene lost 3 bases, with 12 bases spanning the gap. CDR3 protein: CASSSRRGDYGYTF. For the CDR3, the DNA is TGTGCCAGCAGCTCCCGTCGAGGAGACTATGGCTACACCTTC.

The genes are TRBV5-4 and TRBJ2-3; D may be TRBD2 (6 bases). CDR1 is SGHNT and CDR2 is YYREEE in the germline V gene (reference sequence). The CDR3 runs 16 residues. V lost 2 bases and J 0 bases, leaving 13 bases between the germline ends. The CDR3 spells CASSFGRGASTDTQYF. The CDR3 DNA is TGTGCCAGCAGCTTTGGTCGCGGGGCCAGCACAGATACGCAGTATTTT.

The chain couples TRBV5-1 to TRBJ2-3; a possible D gene is TRBD1 (5 bases). V lost 3 bases and J 2 bases, leaving 10 bases between the germline ends. Germline-derived CDR1 and CDR2 are SGHRS and YFSETQ. The CDR3 is made up of 14 amino acids. The CDR3 spells CASSSDSYTDTQYF. The CDR3 nucleotides are TGCGCCAGCAGCTCCGACAGTTACACAGATACGCAGTATTTT. The whole variable domain, filled in from reference TRBV5-1 and TRBJ2-3, reads KAGVTQTPRYLIKTRGQQVTLSCSPISGHRSVSWYQQTPGQGLQFLFEYFSETQRNKGNFPGRFSGRQFSNSRSEMNVSTLELGDSALYLCASSSDSYTDTQYFGPGTRLTVL.

This clone was observed a handful of times. This sequence joins TRBV10-3 and TRBJ2-7, with 10 bases matching TRBD2. The germline V gene has CDR1 ENHRY and CDR2 SYGVKD. The ends lost 2 bases at V and 4 bases at J; junction bases unmatched: 5. This CDR3 region has 15 residues. The CDR3 protein is CAISESGRALYEQYF. Written as DNA, the CDR3 is TGTGCCATCAGTGAGAGCGGGAGGGCCCTGTACGAGCAGTACTTC.

The chain recombines TRBV12-3 or TRBV12-4 with TRBJ1-2; the D is unclear. CDR3 length: 13 residues. Deletions cut 5 bases from V and 3 bases from J, with 10 bases between. The DNA for the CDR3 is TGTGCCAGCAGTGCGGACTCTGACTATGGCTACACCTTC. It translates to CASSADSDYGYTF.

This clone has only a few counts. This chain joins TRBV19 and TRBJ1-5; tentatively, D is TRBD1 (6 bases). Germline CDR1 is LNHDA and CDR2 is SQIVND (reference sequence). This CDR3 is 15 amino acids long. V lost 6 bases, J lost 9 bases, and 21 bases lay in between. CDR3 coding DNA: TGTGCCAGTAGCAACTCAGGACAGCCCAATGCGCCCCAGCATTTT. Translated: CASSNSGQPNAPQHF.

This clone was detected a few times. The chain joins TRBV6-5 to TRBJ2-7; 7 positions agree with TRBD1. V trimming: 6 bases; J trimming: 4 bases; junction bases outside the gene matches: 3. The CDR3 totals 12 residues. Germline CDR1 is MNHEY and CDR2 is SVGAGI. DNA for the CDR3: TGTGCCAGCAGGAGGGACAGTTACGAGCAGTACTTC. Residues: CASRRDSYEQYF.